This TCR beta chain emerged from a study of T-cell reconstitution after alpha-beta-depleted transplantation in children. Study observations and caveats: The study traced high day-60 TCRbeta diversity in some patients to surviving recipient T cells and thymic progenitors. Roughly two months post-transplant, alpha-beta T cells reportedly originated from several hundred graft clones that had expanded. Newly produced T cells mostly accounted for T-cell counts and diversity one year post-transplant.

The V gene's germline CDR1 is SGHVS and CDR2 FNYEAQ. CDR3 length equals 16 residues. Trimming took 0 bases from V and 1 from J; bases not matched to a gene: 0. Unique molecular identifiers were incorporated during preparation of the TCRbeta library. TCRdb processed the PCR reads anew with MiXCR; each CDR3 protein has one entry. The sample yields over 45,000 distinct CDR3 sequences, around 40% seen once. This clonotype has only a few counts. Its antigen is not identified. The genes are TRBV7-6 and TRBJ2-2, with 9 bases that match TRBD1. The sample consisted of PBMCs, mostly from graft donor cells, taken 360 days after TCRalphabeta/CD19-depleted stem cell transplant. The clonotype comes from a male patient between 10 and 17 years old who had a stem cell transplant for acute lymphoblastic leukemia, so the T cells may come from the graft donor. CDR3 bases: TGTGCCAGCAGCTTAGCGGGACAGGGGAACACCGGGGAGCTGTTTTTT. Its translation: CASSLAGQGNTGELFF.